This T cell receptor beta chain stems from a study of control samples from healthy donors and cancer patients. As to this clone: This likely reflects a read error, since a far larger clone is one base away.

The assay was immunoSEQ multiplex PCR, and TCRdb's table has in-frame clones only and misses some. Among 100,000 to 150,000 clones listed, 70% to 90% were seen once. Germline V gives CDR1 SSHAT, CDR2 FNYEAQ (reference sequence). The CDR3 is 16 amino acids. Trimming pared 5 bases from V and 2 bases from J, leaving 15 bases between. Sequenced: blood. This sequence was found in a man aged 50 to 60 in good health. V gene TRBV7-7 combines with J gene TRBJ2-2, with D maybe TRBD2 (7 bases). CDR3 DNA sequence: TGTGCCAGCAGCGTGAGGGCGGGGGCAAACACCGGGGAGCTGTTTTTT. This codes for CASSVRAGANTGELFF.